The 22 T cell receptor beta chains below all came from one sample that was sequenced in a study of cytomegalovirus exposure and HLA in healthy donors. PCR primers comprised 60 Vbeta and 13 Jbeta primers. Measured with immunoSEQ multiplex PCR; TCRdb has only the in-frame clones, and not every one. The sample carries 130,000 to 150,000 clones, around a tenth recorded once. The material sequenced was PBMCs. The receptors come from a male donor in good health and CMV-seronegative.

The chain links TRBV4-3 to TRBJ2-7; tentative D call: TRBD1 (5 bases). The CDR3 has 14 residues. In germline, CDR1 is LGHNA, CDR2 YSLEER. Trimming left V 0 bases short and J 3 bases short, with 9 bases between. DNA of the CDR3: TGCGCCAGCAGCCAAGAAGAAAGGGGCTACGAGCAGTACTTC. Its protein is CASSQEERGYEQYF.

This clone was picked up a small number of times. Mismatch with germline at one junction end may stem from a read error. This sample includes further DNA sequences coding for the same CDR3. The CDR3 DNA is TGTGCCAGCAGGCCGGGACTAGCGGCGTCCTACGAACAGTACTTC. As protein: CASRPGLAASYEQYF. This chain links TRBV7-2 with TRBJ2-7; 11 bases align to TRBD2. CDR1 and CDR2 (germline): SGHTA, FQGNSA. This CDR3 has 15 residues.

In its sample, this clone was seen a few times. The chain is built from TRBV4-1 and TRBJ1-6; 8 bases line up with TRBD1. CDR1 is MGHRA and CDR2 is YSYEKL in the germline V gene. Trimming cost V 1 base and J 7 bases; bases outside gene matches: 3. This CDR3 contains 15 residues. In DNA form, the CDR3 reads TGCGCCAGCAGCCAAGCTCAGGGGGCCAATTCACCCCTCCACTTT. This codes for CASSQAQGANSPLHF.

This clone has only a few counts. V and J are TRBV5-1 and TRBJ1-2; D is unresolved. Trimming took off 1 base at V and 2 bases at J, with 12 bases between the two ends. CDR1 SGHRS and CDR2 YFSETQ come from the germline V gene. The CDR3 consists of 15 residues. This CDR3 reads CASSLRETPNYGYTF. The DNA for the CDR3 is TGCGCCAGCAGCTTGAGAGAGACTCCAAACTATGGCTACACCTTC. The full variable domain, in which reference TRBV5-1 and TRBJ1-2 provide the parts outside the CDR3, is KAGVTQTPRYLIKTRGQQVTLSCSPISGHRSVSWYQQTPGQGLQFLFEYFSETQRNKGNFPGRFSGRQFSNSRSEMNVSTLELGDSALYLCASSLRETPNYGYTFGSGTRLTVV.

Only a few counts were recorded for this clone. This sequence joins TRBV2 and TRBJ1-3, with TRBD1 identical over 7 bases. Germline V lookup: CDR1 SNHLY, CDR2 FYNNEI. The length of the CDR3 is 15 residues. The V gene end was trimmed by 7 bases and the J gene end by 4 bases; junction bases not matched to a gene: 10. The CDR3 loop reads CASTEGQALGNTIYF. CDR3 in DNA: TGTGCCAGCACCGAAGGACAGGCCCTGGGAAACACCATATATTTT. Full variable domain (outside the CDR3, taken from reference TRBV2 and TRBJ1-3): EPEVTQTPSHQVTQMGQEVILRCVPISNHLYFYWYRQILGQKVEFLVSFYNNEISEKSEIFDDQFSVERPDGSNFTLKIRSTKLEDSAMYFCASTEGQALGNTIYFGEGSWLTVV.

A few counts support this clone. This rearrangement joins TRBV5-6 to TRBJ1-5; D gene ambiguous. The V and J ends lost 4 bases and 6 bases respectively, with 17 bases between them. Germline CDR1 and CDR2: SGHDT and YYEEEE. This CDR3 contains 15 residues. CDR3 in amino acids: CASSLSAMGSQPQHF. The DNA of the CDR3 is TGTGCCAGCAGCCTGTCTGCAATGGGGAGTCAGCCCCAGCATTTT.

The chain has TRBV12-5 and TRBJ2-3, with D possibly matching TRBD2 (5 bases). CDR1 is LGHNT and CDR2 is FRNRAP in the germline V gene. The CDR3 has 15 amino acids. Trimming took off 7 bases at V and 2 bases at J, with 16 bases between the two ends. CDR3 nucleotides: TGTGCTAGTGCTCTCCGGGATTCCCCCACAGATACGCAGTATTTT. Amino acid sequence: CASALRDSPTDTQYF.

This clone was recorded a few times. The rearrangement joins TRBV11-2 to TRBJ1-3, with D tentatively TRBD1 (5 bases). The CDR3 contains 14 residues. Germline V gene data show CDR1 as SGHAT and CDR2 as FQNNGV. V was shortened by 6 bases and J by 1 base, with 10 bases between the two germline ends. CDR3 DNA: TGTGCCAGCAGTTCGACAGCTTCTGGAAACACCATATATTTT. It yields the protein CASSSTASGNTIYF.

V is TRBV5-3 and J is TRBJ1-2; possible D gene TRBD1, 6 bases. TRBV5-3 is sorted into the ORF group, with uncertain function. Trimming shortened V by 10 bases and J by 4 bases, and 17 bases separated the two germline ends. The CDR3 runs to 13 residues. The CDR3: CAGATGLFYGYTF. In DNA, the CDR3 is TGTGCCGGGGCGACAGGATTATTCTATGGCTACACCTTC.

This clone showed up just a few times. The V call is TRBV27, the J call TRBJ1-5; D gene unclear. Deletions cut 3 bases from V and 10 bases from J, with 13 bases between. The CDR3 sequence is 13 residues long. Germline CDR1 MNHEY, CDR2 SMNVEV (reference sequence). Written as DNA, the CDR3 is TGTGCCAGCAGTTTCGGCCGCGGAGGACCCCAGCATTTT. Protein sequence: CASSFGRGGPQHF.

The chain links TRBV19 to TRBJ1-2; 7 positions agree with TRBD1. The CDR3 loop spans 16 amino acids. Germline V lookup: CDR1 LNHDA, CDR2 SQIVND (reference sequence). V trimming: 1 base; J trimming: 2 bases; junction bases outside the gene matches: 7. DNA of the CDR3: TGTGCCAGTAGTATAGCCCCGGACAGGCCGAACTATGGCTACACCTTC. Translated, it gives CASSIAPDRPNYGYTF.

This clone occurred a few times. This chain connects TRBV4-2 to TRBJ2-3, with TRBD2 identical over 10 bases. V was pared by 0 bases and J by 1 base, with 1 base of the junction left unmatched. Germline V gives CDR1 LGHNA, CDR2 YNFKEQ. This CDR3 has 16 residues. In nucleotides, the CDR3 is TGTGCCAGCAGCCAAGACCTAGCGGGGGGCACAGATACGCAGTATTTT. As protein: CASSQDLAGGTDTQYF.

The chain has TRBV25-1 and TRBJ2-5; 7 bases are shared with TRBD1. V trimming: 10 bases; J trimming: 2 bases; junction bases outside the gene matches: 13. This CDR3 has 15 amino acids. Germline V CDR1 and CDR2: MGHDK, SYGVNS. CDR3 region: CATAPFDRDQETQYF. In nucleotides, the CDR3 is TGTGCCACCGCACCCTTCGACAGGGATCAAGAGACCCAGTACTTC.

The V gene is TRBV27, the J gene TRBJ1-5; D is possibly TRBD1 (6 bases). There are 15 residues in the CDR3. Trimming left V 2 bases short and J 0 bases short, with 8 bases between. The germline CDR1 and CDR2 sequences are MNHEY and SMNVEV (reference sequence). The CDR3 protein is CASSLQGYSNQPQHF. The CDR3 DNA reads as TGTGCCAGCAGTTTACAGGGGTATAGCAATCAGCCCCAGCATTTT.

The CDR3 loop reads CASSFPGQGAGEQYF. CDR3 sequence (DNA): TGCGCCAGCAGCTTCCCGGGACAGGGAGCGGGCGAGCAGTACTTC. The chain links TRBV10-1 to TRBJ2-7, with 9 bases that match TRBD1. Germline V lookup: CDR1 WNHNN, CDR2 SYGVQD (reference sequence). The CDR3 is 15 residues long. Trimming took 6 bases from V and 6 from J; bases not matched to a gene: 12.

The rearrangement links TRBV6-5 to TRBJ2-1, with no clear D. The V gene lost 2 bases and the J gene lost 4 bases, with 15 bases spanning the gap. Germline CDR1 and CDR2: MNHEY and SVGAGI. The CDR3 length is 16 residues. Written as DNA, the CDR3 is TGTGCCAGCAGTTACCGTGCAGGCCAGGTATACAATGAGCAGTTCTTC. Its protein is CASSYRAGQVYNEQFF.

This clone has just a few counts. The chain couples TRBV5-1 to TRBJ2-5, with a weak D call TRBD1 (6 bases). Between the trimmed V and J ends, which lost 4 bases and 3 bases, there was a span of 13 bases. The CDR3 runs 14 residues. CDR1 and CDR2 from the germline V gene are SGHRS and YFSETQ. CDR3 coding DNA: TGCGCCAGCAGCCCACACAGGGTGGAAGAGACCCAGTACTTC. Residues: CASSPHRVEETQYF.

The sample holds a few counts of this clone. The J gene is TRBJ1-2, the V gene TRBV4-2, with no clear D. This CDR3 spans 15 amino acids. Germline loops: CDR1 LGHNA, CDR2 YNFKEQ. V was clipped by 0 bases and J by 4 bases, with 12 bases between them. CDR3 residues: CASSQEIKNSYGYTF. CDR3 in DNA: TGTGCCAGCAGCCAAGAAATAAAGAATAGCTATGGCTACACCTTC.

This clone turned up a few times. The chain has TRBV4-2 and TRBJ2-2; TRBD1 matches 9 bases. Trimming took 4 bases from V and 3 from J; bases not matched to a gene: 3. In germline, CDR1 is LGHNA, CDR2 YNFKEQ. This CDR3 comprises 15 residues. For the CDR3, the DNA is TGTGCCAGCAGCCGGGGACAGGGTGACACCGGGGAGCTGTTTTTT. This codes for CASSRGQGDTGELFF.

J is TRBJ2-3 and V is TRBV27; TRBD2 matches 7 bases. Germline loops: CDR1 MNHEY, CDR2 SMNVEV (reference sequence). The CDR3 totals 12 residues. V shed 6 bases, J shed 4 bases, and the junction held 1 base outside the gene matches. The CDR3 here is CASRLAADTQYF. The DNA for the CDR3 is TGTGCCAGCAGGCTAGCGGCAGATACGCAGTATTTT.

The CDR3, as DNA: TGTGCCGTGCATGCGCAGGTGAACACTGAAGCTTTCTTT. This encodes CAVHAQVNTEAFF. The chain employs TRBV27 and TRBJ1-1, with D unresolved. The CDR3 consists of 13 residues. Germline V CDR1 and CDR2: MNHEY, SMNVEV (reference sequence). V lost 11 bases and J lost 0, with 13 bases in between.

The chain carries TRBV27 and TRBJ1-2, with TRBD1 matching 7 bases. V dropped 8 bases and J dropped 8; count of bases not matched to a gene: 26. Germline CDR1 reads MNHEY; CDR2 reads SMNVEV (reference sequence). The CDR3 runs 18 residues. This chain's CDR3 is CASATPIRDRLGRRGYTF. The DNA of the CDR3 is TGTGCCAGCGCCACTCCTATTCGGGACAGATTGGGTCGACGCGGCTACACCTTC.